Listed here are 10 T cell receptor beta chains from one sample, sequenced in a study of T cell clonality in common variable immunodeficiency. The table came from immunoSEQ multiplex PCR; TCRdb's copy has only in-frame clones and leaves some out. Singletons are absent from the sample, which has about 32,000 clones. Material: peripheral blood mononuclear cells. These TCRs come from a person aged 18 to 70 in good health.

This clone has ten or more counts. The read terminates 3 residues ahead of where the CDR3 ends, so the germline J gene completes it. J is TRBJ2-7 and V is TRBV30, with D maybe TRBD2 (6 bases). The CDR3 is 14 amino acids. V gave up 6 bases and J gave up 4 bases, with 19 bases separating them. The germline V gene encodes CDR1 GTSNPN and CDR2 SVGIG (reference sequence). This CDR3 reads CACPMRDSKYEQYF. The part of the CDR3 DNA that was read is TGTGCCTGTCCGATGAGGGACTCCAAGTACGAG.

The sequenced CDR3 bases are TGTGCCAGCAGCTTACAGGGGGAAATCTCTGAA. This sequence encodes CASSLQGEISE. In full, the CDR3 is CASSLQGEISEAFF. J is TRBJ1-1 and V is TRBV7-9; 7 nucleotides line up with TRBD1. Sequencing ends 3 residues short of the CDR3 end; the germline J gene provides the rest. The CDR3 extends over 14 amino acids. After removal of 2 bases from V and 6 bases from J, the junction contained 6 bases not matched to a gene. CDR1 and CDR2 from the germline V gene are SEHNR and FQNEAQ (reference sequence).

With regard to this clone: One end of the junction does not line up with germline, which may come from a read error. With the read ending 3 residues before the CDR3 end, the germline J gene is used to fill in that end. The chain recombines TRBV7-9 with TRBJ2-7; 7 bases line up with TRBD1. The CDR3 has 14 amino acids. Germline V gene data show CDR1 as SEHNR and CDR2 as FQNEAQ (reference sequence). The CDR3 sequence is CSSSLGQTSYEQYF. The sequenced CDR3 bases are TGTTCCAGCAGCTTGGGACAGACATCCTACGAG.

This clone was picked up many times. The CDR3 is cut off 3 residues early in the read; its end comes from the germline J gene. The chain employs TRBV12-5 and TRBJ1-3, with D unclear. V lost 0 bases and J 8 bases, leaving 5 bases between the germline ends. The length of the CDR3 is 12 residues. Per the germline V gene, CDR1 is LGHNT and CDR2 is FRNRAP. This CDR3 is CASGLVEDTIYF. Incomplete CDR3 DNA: TGTGCTAGTGGTTTGGTAGAGGACACC.

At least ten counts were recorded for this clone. The DNA read from the CDR3 is TGCGCCAGCAGCCCCTTGGGGGGGATGAACACTGAA. Protein: CASSPLGGMNTE. The entire CDR3 protein reads CASSPLGGMNTEAFF. This rearrangement joins TRBV5-1 to TRBJ1-1; possibly TRBD1 for D (5 bases). Read coverage stops 3 residues before the CDR3 terminus; the germline J gene supplies the remainder. The germline CDR1 and CDR2 sequences are SGHRS and YFSETQ. The CDR3 length is 15 residues. V was trimmed by 4 bases and J by 0 bases, leaving 13 bases between them.

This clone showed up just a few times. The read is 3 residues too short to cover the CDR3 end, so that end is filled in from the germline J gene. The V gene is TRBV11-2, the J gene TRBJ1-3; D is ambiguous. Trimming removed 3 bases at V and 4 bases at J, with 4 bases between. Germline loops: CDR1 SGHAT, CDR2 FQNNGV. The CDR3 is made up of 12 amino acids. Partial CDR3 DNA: TGTGCCAGCAGCTTGGCAGGAAACACC. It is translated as CASSLAGNT. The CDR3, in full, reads CASSLAGNTIYF. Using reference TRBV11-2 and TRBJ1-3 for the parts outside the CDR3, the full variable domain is EAGVAQSPRYKIIEKRQSVAFWCNPISGHATLYWYQQILGQGPKLLIQFQNNGVVDDSQLPKDRFSAERLKGVDSTLKIQPAKLEDSAVYLCASSLAGNTIYFGEGSWLTVV.

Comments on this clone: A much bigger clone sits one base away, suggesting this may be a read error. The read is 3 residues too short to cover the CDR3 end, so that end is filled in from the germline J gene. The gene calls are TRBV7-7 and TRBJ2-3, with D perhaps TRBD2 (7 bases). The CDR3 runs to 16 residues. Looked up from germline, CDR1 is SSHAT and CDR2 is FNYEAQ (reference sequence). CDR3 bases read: TGTGCTAGCAGCGCAGACGCCCGGGGGGCAGGGGAGACG. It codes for CASSADARGAGET. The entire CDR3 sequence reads CASSADARGAGETQYF.

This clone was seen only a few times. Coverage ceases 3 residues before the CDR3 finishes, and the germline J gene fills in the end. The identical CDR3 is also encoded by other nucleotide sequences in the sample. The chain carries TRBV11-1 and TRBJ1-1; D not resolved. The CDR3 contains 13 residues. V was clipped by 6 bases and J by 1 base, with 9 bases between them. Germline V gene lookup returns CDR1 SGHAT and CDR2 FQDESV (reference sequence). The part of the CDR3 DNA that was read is TGTGCCAGCAGTTTACAGCGGAACACTGAA. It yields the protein CASSLQRNTE. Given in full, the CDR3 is CASSLQRNTEAFF.

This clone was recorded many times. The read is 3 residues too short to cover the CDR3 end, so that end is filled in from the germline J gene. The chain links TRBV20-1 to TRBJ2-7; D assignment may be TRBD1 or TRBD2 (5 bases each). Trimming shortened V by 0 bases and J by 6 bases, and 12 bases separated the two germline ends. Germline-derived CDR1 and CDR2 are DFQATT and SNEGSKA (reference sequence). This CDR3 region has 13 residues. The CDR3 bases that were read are TGCAGTGCTAGAGATAGAGGGGAACCCGAG. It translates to CSARDRGEPE. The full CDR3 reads CSARDRGEPEQYF.

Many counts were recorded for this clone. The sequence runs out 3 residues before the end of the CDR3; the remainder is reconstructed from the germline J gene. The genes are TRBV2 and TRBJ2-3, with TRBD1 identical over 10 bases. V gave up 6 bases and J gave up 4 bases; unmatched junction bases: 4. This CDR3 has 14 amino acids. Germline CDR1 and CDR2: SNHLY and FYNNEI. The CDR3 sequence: CASRTGGAADTQYF. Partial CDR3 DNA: TGTGCCAGCAGGACAGGGGGCGCGGCAGATACG. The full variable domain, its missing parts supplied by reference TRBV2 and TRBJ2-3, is EPEVTQTPSHQVTQMGQEVILRCVPISNHLYFYWYRQILGQKVEFLVSFYNNEISEKSEIFDDQFSVERPDGSNFTLKIRSTKLEDSAMYFCASRTGGAADTQYFGPGTRLTVL.